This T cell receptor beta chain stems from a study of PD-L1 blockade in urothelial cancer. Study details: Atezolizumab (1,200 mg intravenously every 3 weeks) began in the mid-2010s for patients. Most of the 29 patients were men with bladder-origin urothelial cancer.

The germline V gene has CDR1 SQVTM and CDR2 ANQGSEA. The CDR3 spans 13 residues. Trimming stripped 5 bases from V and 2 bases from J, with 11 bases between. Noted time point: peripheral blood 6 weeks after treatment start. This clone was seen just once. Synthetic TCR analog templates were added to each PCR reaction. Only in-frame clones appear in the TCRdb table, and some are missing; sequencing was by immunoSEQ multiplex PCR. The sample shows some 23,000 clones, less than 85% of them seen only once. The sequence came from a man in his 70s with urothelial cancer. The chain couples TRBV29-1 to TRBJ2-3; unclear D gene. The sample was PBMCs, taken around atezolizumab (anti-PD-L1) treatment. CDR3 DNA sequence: TGCAGCGTTTTTGTCAGGAACACAGATACGCAGTATTTT. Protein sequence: CSVFVRNTDTQYF.